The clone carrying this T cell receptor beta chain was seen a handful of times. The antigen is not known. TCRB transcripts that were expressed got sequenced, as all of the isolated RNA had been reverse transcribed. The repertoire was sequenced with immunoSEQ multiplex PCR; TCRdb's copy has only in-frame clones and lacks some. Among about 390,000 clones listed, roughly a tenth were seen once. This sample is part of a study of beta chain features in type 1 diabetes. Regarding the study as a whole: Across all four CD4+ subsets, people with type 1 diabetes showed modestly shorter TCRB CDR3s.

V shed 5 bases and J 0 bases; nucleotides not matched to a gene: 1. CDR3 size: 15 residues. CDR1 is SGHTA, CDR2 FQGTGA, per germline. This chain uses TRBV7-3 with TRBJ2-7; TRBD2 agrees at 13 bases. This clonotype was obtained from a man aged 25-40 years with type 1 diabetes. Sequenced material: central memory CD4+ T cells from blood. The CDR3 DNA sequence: TGTGCCAGCAGCCGGACTAGCGGGAGCTCCTACGAGCAGTACTTC. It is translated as CASSRTSGSSYEQYF.